Each of the 14 T cell receptor beta chains below was sequenced from the same sample in a study of blood T cell repertoires in COVID-19. The repertoire was sequenced with immunoSEQ multiplex PCR; TCRdb's copy has only in-frame clones and lacks some. The sample consists of about 99,000 clones, approximately 83% of them appearing once. The material sequenced was peripheral blood. These receptors all stem from an elderly woman with active or convalescent COVID-19.

This sequence joins TRBV29-1 and TRBJ1-1; D may be TRBD1 (6 bases). The ends were cut back, 4 bases at V and 1 base at J, with 16 bases in the middle. Germline V gene sequence: CDR1 SQVTM, CDR2 ANQGSEA. The CDR3 spans 15 residues. CDR3 bases: TGCAGCGTTGTAATGGGGGGGCCGAAGAACACTGAAGCTTTCTTT. Translation: CSVVMGGPKNTEAFF.

This clone was seen a single time. The chain uses TRBV18 and TRBJ2-5; TRBD1 agrees at 9 bases. V lost 4 bases, J lost 2 bases, and 8 bases stayed unmatched. Germline CDR1 is KGHSH and CDR2 is LQKENI. The CDR3 length is 16 residues. CDR3 sequence: CASSRLTGGYQETQYF. CDR3 sequence (DNA): TGTGCCAGCTCACGCTTGACAGGGGGTTATCAAGAGACCCAGTACTTC.

The chain has TRBV10-3 and TRBJ1-1; 7 nucleotides align to TRBD1. Trimming took 6 bases from V and 2 from J; bases not matched to a gene: 6. CDR1 ENHRY and CDR2 SYGVKD come from the germline V gene. The CDR3 runs to 14 residues. The CDR3: CAIRDRSTNTEAFF. CDR3 in DNA: TGTGCCATCAGGGACAGGAGTACCAACACTGAAGCTTTCTTT.

V and J are TRBV5-1 and TRBJ1-4, with D perhaps matching TRBD1 (5 bases). This CDR3 region has 14 residues. Germline-derived CDR1 and CDR2 are SGHRS and YFSETQ. Trimming stripped 5 bases from V and 4 bases from J, with 12 bases between. CDR3 nucleotide sequence: TGCGCCAGCAGGGGGGGTGCGGTTAATGAAAAACTGTTTTTT. As protein: CASRGGAVNEKLFF.

In this sample, this clone turned up a few times. The chain is built from TRBV5-8 and TRBJ2-6; tentatively, D is TRBD1 (5 bases). V shed 4 bases and J shed 2 bases, with 16 bases lying between them. The CDR3 has 17 residues. Germline-derived CDR1 and CDR2 are SGHTS and YDEGEE. CDR3 protein: CASSAPNRFTGANVLTF. CDR3 coding DNA: TGTGCCAGCAGCGCACCGAACAGGTTCACTGGGGCCAACGTCCTGACTTTC.

The chain joins TRBV28 to TRBJ2-7; D is possibly TRBD2 (6 bases). This CDR3 has 15 residues. Per germline, CDR1 MDHEN and CDR2 SYDVKM. V was trimmed by 3 bases and J by 0 bases, leaving 12 bases between them. The CDR3 loop reads CASSFGGSFSYEQYF. CDR3 nucleotide sequence: TGTGCCAGCAGTTTCGGGGGAAGCTTCTCCTACGAGCAGTACTTC.

The V gene is TRBV5-1, the J gene TRBJ2-7, with 7 bases identical to TRBD2. There are 14 residues in the CDR3. Germline trimming cut 0 bases from V and 4 bases from J; bases unmatched to any gene: 4. CDR1 is SGHRS and CDR2 is YFSETQ in the germline V gene. For the CDR3, the DNA is TGCGCCAGCAGCTTGGCCGCGGGAGCGTACGAGCAGTACTTC. Protein product: CASSLAAGAYEQYF.

The chain links TRBV6-2 or TRBV6-3 to TRBJ1-6; 8 nucleotides agree with TRBD1. V trimming: 4 bases; J trimming: 10 bases; junction bases outside the gene matches: 9. Germline CDR1 and CDR2: MNHEY and SVGEGT. The CDR3 is 15 amino acids. The CDR3 DNA reads as TGTGCCAGCAGTTCCGCCACGGGACAGGTCTCACCCCTCCACTTT. This sequence encodes CASSSATGQVSPLHF.

This chain links TRBV6-5 with TRBJ2-2; TRBD1 is a possible D gene (5 bases). Trimming took 7 bases from V and 0 from J, leaving 9 bases between them. This CDR3 comprises 14 residues. Germline CDR1 is MNHEY and CDR2 is SVGAGI. In DNA, the CDR3 is TGTGCCAGCACAGGGTCCGCGAACACCGGGGAGCTGTTTTTT. It is translated as CASTGSANTGELFF.

This clone was observed a handful of times. The chain joins TRBV15 to TRBJ1-2; no definite D call. The V and J ends lost 1 base and 3 bases respectively, with 18 bases between them. This CDR3 region has 17 residues. The germline gives CDR1 LNHNV, CDR2 YYDKDF (reference sequence). The CDR3 bases are TGTGCCACCAGCAGAGGAATCCCCCGGGAGGGTGACTATGGCTACACCTTC. It is translated as CATSRGIPREGDYGYTF.

This clone was observed a single time. The CDR3 coding sequence is TGTGCCAGTGCGGGCAGTCTTAGCGGGGAGAGCTCCTACGAGCAGTACTTC. Residues: CASAGSLSGESSYEQYF. This chain links TRBV28 with TRBJ2-7; 8 bases fit TRBD2. J lost 0 bases, V lost 9 bases, and 16 bases had no gene match. Germline CDR1 is MDHEN and CDR2 is SYDVKM. There are 17 residues in the CDR3. Filled out from reference TRBV28 and TRBJ2-7, the complete variable domain reads DVKVTQSSRYLVKRTGEKVFLECVQDMDHENMFWYRQDPGLGLRLIYFSYDVKMKEKGDIPEGYSVSREKKERFSLILESASTNQTSMYLCASAGSLSGESSYEQYFGPGTRLTVT.

The chain is built from TRBV4-3 and TRBJ2-7; D is uncertain. Trimming cost V 1 base and J 4 bases, with 8 bases left between them. Per the germline V gene, CDR1 is LGHNA and CDR2 is YSLEER. There are 13 residues in the CDR3. This CDR3 reads CASSQGRQYEQYF. The DNA for the CDR3 is TGCGCCAGCAGCCAAGGTAGACAATACGAGCAGTACTTC.

The rearrangement joins TRBV3-1 (or the pseudogene TRBV3-2) to TRBJ2-1, with TRBD2 matching over 13 bases. This CDR3 has 16 amino acids. V trimming: 5 bases; J trimming: 9 bases; junction bases outside the gene matches: 10. Germline CDR1 reads LGHDT; CDR2 reads YNNKEL (reference sequence). CDR3 in amino acids: CASSTRTSGSGGEQFF. The CDR3 nucleotides read TGTGCCAGCAGCACCCGGACTAGCGGGAGTGGGGGTGAGCAGTTCTTC.

The chain combines TRBV3-1 (or the pseudogene TRBV3-2) with TRBJ1-4; perhaps TRBD1 as D (6 bases). Trimming left V 4 bases short and J 2 bases short, with 11 bases between. Germline values: CDR1 LGHDT, CDR2 YNNKEL (reference sequence). CDR3 length: 15 residues. The CDR3 sequence: CASSPWQGTNEKLFF. CDR3 nucleotide sequence: TGTGCCAGCAGCCCCTGGCAGGGGACTAATGAAAAACTGTTTTTT.